The 18 T cell receptor beta chains given below trace back to one sample, sequenced in a study of blood T cells in healthy people across ages. A second 7 to 11 cycle PCR used barcoded and J-beta primers. Each CDR3 protein is one row after TCRdb ran MiXCR on the 5' RACE reads. Of 1.5 million to 2 million distinct CDR3 sequences detected, approximately 50% appear once; the ten largest clones hold roughly 2.1%. Specimen: blood. Receptor source: a woman in her thirties or forties in good health.

The gene calls are TRBV10-3 and TRBJ2-5, with 7 bases matching TRBD2. The CDR3 totals 14 residues. CDR1 is ENHRY, CDR2 SYGVKD, per germline. Trimming took 0 bases from V and 11 from J; bases not matched to a gene: 9. This chain's CDR3 is CAISESRGILEQYF. The DNA for the CDR3 is TGTGCCATCAGTGAGTCGCGGGGGATATTGGAGCAGTACTTC.

The CDR3 region has the DNA TGTGCCACCCAACAACTAGCGGGGGTCACAGATACGCAGTATTTT. Translated, it gives CATQQLAGVTDTQYF. V gene TRBV28 combines with J gene TRBJ2-3; 11 bases map to TRBD2. J gave up 2 bases and V 10 bases, and 8 bases lay outside the gene matches. Germline CDR1 and CDR2: MDHEN and SYDVKM. This CDR3 spans 15 amino acids.

This clonotype was recorded once. The germline gene is not matched at one end of the junction; a read error may be the cause. V gene TRBV7-7 combines with J gene TRBJ2-1, with TRBD2 matching over 9 bases. Germline loops: CDR1 SSHAT, CDR2 FNYEAQ (reference sequence). The CDR3 runs 15 residues. Here the CDR3 reads CASSDTSGFYNEQFF. The DNA of the CDR3 is TGTGCTAGCAGCGATACTAGCGGGTTTTACAATGAGCAGTTCTTC. Full variable domain (remainder filled in from reference TRBV7-7 and TRBJ2-1): GAGVSQSPRYKVTKRGQDVTLRCDPISSHATLYWYQQALGQGPEFLTYFNYEAQPDKSGLPSDRFSAERPEGSISTLTIQRTEQRDSAMYRCASSDTSGFYNEQFFGPGTRLTVL.

The chain employs TRBV18 and TRBJ2-1, with a tentative D call TRBD2 (6 bases). Trimming took off 1 base at V and 4 bases at J, with 17 bases between the two ends. CDR1 and CDR2 (germline): KGHSH, LQKENI. The CDR3 totals 17 residues. CDR3 in amino acids: CASSPQTTGTGYNEQFF. As DNA, the CDR3 is TGTGCCAGCTCACCACAAACGACCGGGACTGGATACAATGAGCAGTTCTTC.

V gene TRBV6-5 combines with J gene TRBJ2-7; D is tentatively TRBD1 or TRBD2 (5 bases each). The CDR3 is 13 amino acids. V lost 7 bases, J lost 6 bases, and 16 bases lay in between. Germline loops: CDR1 MNHEY, CDR2 SVGAGI. CDR3 region: CASTLIRGGEQYF. CDR3 bases: TGTGCCAGCACCCTAATTCGGGGCGGCGAGCAGTACTTC.

This chain joins TRBV9 and TRBJ2-1; TRBD2 matches at 13 bases. The CDR3 runs 14 residues. Per germline, CDR1 SGDLS and CDR2 YYNGEE. The V segment lost 0 bases and the J segment 9 bases; nucleotides outside the gene matches: 0. In DNA, the CDR3 is TGTGCCAGCAGCGTAGGGACTAGCGGGAGTGAGCAGTTCTTC. Translated, it gives CASSVGTSGSEQFF.

This chain links TRBV4-2 with TRBJ2-7; the D gene is possibly TRBD2 (6 bases). This CDR3 has 15 amino acids. The germline gives CDR1 LGHNA, CDR2 YNFKEQ. The ends were cut back, 1 base at V and 1 base at J, with 11 bases in the middle. The CDR3 region has the DNA TGTGCCAGCAGCCAAGTGGACGGGGGTTCCTACGAGCAGTACTTC. It yields the protein CASSQVDGGSYEQYF.

The J gene is TRBJ2-1, the V gene TRBV10-3; TRBD2 might be the D (6 bases). The germline V and J ends were trimmed by 6 bases and 12 bases, with 18 bases remaining between them. The germline CDR1 and CDR2 sequences are ENHRY and SYGVKD. The CDR3 runs to 13 residues. The CDR3 sequence is CAISPSSGDTQFF. As DNA, the CDR3 is TGTGCCATCAGCCCGAGTTCGGGAGATACGCAGTTCTTC.

This rearrangement joins TRBV20-1 to TRBJ2-4; the match to TRBD2 covers 13 bases. The CDR3 covers 18 residues. J lost 13 bases, V lost 6 bases, and 24 bases had no gene match. CDR1 is DFQATT, CDR2 SNEGSKA, per germline (reference sequence). The CDR3 DNA follows: TGCAGTGCCGAACTCGGAACTAGCGGGGGGGTCATTGCCAATGAGCAGTACTTC. It is translated as CSAELGTSGGVIANEQYF.

This clonotype was seen more than once but under ten times. The chain is built from TRBV27 and TRBJ2-7; D possibly corresponds to TRBD1 (5 bases). The CDR3 extends over 15 amino acids. CDR1 is MNHEY, CDR2 SMNVEV, per germline (reference sequence). The CDR3 sequence is CAQLYSTGSSYEQYF. CDR3 coding DNA: TGTGCGCAGCTATACTCTACAGGTAGCTCCTACGAGCAGTACTTC.

This clonotype showed up just a few times. This sequence joins TRBV6-2 or TRBV6-3 and TRBJ2-1; either TRBD1 or TRBD2 may supply D (5 bases each). The V gene's germline CDR1 is MNHEY and CDR2 SVGEGT. The ends were cut back, 4 bases at V and 0 bases at J, with 13 bases in the middle. The CDR3 has 16 amino acids. CDR3 region: CASSLGRISSYNEQFF. DNA of the CDR3: TGTGCCAGCAGTTTGGGACGGATCAGCTCCTACAATGAGCAGTTCTTC.

V and J are TRBV6-2 or TRBV6-3 and TRBJ1-1; 9 bases are a match to TRBD1. CDR3 length equals 17 residues. V was clipped by 4 bases and J by 0 bases; unmatched bases: 9. CDR1 and CDR2 (germline): MNHEY, SVGEGT. CDR3: CASSSPWTGDLNTEAFF. The CDR3 nucleotides read TGTGCCAGCAGTTCCCCCTGGACAGGGGATTTGAACACTGAAGCTTTCTTT.

The chain recombines TRBV28 with TRBJ2-3; the D gene is possibly TRBD2 (6 bases). Trimming shortened V by 11 bases and J by 5 bases, and 14 bases separated the two germline ends. CDR3 size: 12 residues. Looked up from germline, CDR1 is MDHEN and CDR2 is SYDVKM. As DNA, the CDR3 is TGTGCCGGTAGCCAGGGAGGAGATACGCAGTATTTT. Protein sequence: CAGSQGGDTQYF. The whole variable domain, remainder taken from reference TRBV28 and TRBJ2-3, is DVKVTQSSRYLVKRTGEKVFLECVQDMDHENMFWYRQDPGLGLRLIYFSYDVKMKEKGDIPEGYSVSREKKERFSLILESASTNQTSMYLCAGSQGGDTQYFGPGTRLTVL.

This clonotype was seen a handful of times. The chain links TRBV20-1 to TRBJ1-5; D remains ambiguous. The CDR3 runs 14 residues. The germline gives CDR1 DFQATT, CDR2 SNEGSKA (reference sequence). The V and J ends lost 0 bases and 5 bases respectively, with 11 bases between them. CDR3 nucleotide sequence: TGCAGTGCTAGAGACTATCACACCGATCAGCCCCAGCATTTT. Protein: CSARDYHTDQPQHF.

The chain is built from TRBV25-1 and TRBJ1-2; D is ambiguous. V lost 3 bases and J 3 bases, leaving 8 bases between the germline ends. CDR3 length equals 13 residues. Germline V lookup: CDR1 MGHDK, CDR2 SYGVNS. CDR3 loop: CASSDWNDYGYTF. The CDR3 DNA sequence: TGTGCCAGCAGTGACTGGAACGACTATGGCTACACCTTC.

Here the CDR3 DNA reads TGTGCCAGCAGTTACTCAGGGCAGGGGGCTTTCAACTATGGCTACACCTTC. Protein sequence: CASSYSGQGAFNYGYTF. The rearrangement joins TRBV6-5 to TRBJ1-2; 8 nucleotides align to TRBD1. This CDR3 region has 17 residues. In germline, CDR1 is MNHEY, CDR2 SVGAGI. V lost 0 bases and J lost 2; bases outside the gene matches: 8.

This clonotype came up a few times. The chain is built from TRBV2 and TRBJ2-5; D not certain. The germline V gene encodes CDR1 SNHLY and CDR2 FYNNEI. V lost 6 bases and J lost 1, with 12 bases in between. This CDR3 comprises 14 residues. The CDR3 region is CASRGYVSQETQYF. The CDR3 nucleotides are TGTGCCAGCAGGGGCTACGTTTCCCAAGAGACCCAGTACTTC.

V gene TRBV3-1 combines with J gene TRBJ2-5, with a possible D match to TRBD2 (5 bases). V lost 0 bases, J lost 3 bases, and 11 bases lay in between. Germline assignment: CDR1 LGHDT and CDR2 YNNKEL (reference sequence). This CDR3 has 15 residues. CDR3 in amino acids: CASSQEVRGKETQYF. The CDR3 nucleotides are TGTGCCAGCAGCCAAGAAGTAAGAGGGAAAGAGACCCAGTACTTC.